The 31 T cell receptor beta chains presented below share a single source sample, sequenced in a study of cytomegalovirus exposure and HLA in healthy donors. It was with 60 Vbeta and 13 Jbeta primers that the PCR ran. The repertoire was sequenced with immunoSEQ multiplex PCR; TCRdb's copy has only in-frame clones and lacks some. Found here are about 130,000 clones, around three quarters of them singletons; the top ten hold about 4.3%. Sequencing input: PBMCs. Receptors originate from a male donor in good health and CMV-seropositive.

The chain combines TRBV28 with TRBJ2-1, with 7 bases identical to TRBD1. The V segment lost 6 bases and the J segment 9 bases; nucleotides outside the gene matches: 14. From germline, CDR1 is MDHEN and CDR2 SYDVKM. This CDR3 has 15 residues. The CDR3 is CASRVRDRAAGEQFF. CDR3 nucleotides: TGTGCCAGCAGGGTCCGGGACAGAGCGGCGGGTGAGCAGTTCTTC. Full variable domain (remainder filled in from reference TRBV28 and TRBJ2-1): DVKVTQSSRYLVKRTGEKVFLECVQDMDHENMFWYRQDPGLGLRLIYFSYDVKMKEKGDIPEGYSVSREKKERFSLILESASTNQTSMYLCASRVRDRAAGEQFFGPGTRLTVL.

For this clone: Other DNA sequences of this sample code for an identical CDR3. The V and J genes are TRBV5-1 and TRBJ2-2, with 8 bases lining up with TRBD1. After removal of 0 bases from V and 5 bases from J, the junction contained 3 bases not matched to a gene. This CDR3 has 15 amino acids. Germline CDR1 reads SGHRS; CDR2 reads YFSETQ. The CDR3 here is CASSLVTGGTGELFF. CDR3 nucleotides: TGCGCCAGCAGCTTGGTCACAGGGGGGACCGGGGAGCTGTTTTTT.

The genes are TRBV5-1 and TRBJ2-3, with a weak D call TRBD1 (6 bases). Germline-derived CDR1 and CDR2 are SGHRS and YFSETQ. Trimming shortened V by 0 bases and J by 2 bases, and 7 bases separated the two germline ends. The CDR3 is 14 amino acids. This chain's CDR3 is CASSLGDITDTQYF. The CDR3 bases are TGCGCCAGCAGCTTGGGGGACATCACAGATACGCAGTATTTT.

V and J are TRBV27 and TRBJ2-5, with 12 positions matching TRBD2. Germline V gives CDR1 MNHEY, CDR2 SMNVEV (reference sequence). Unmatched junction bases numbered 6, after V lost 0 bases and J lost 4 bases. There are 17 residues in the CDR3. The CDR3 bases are TGTGCCAGCAGTTTATCCCCACCGGGACTAGCGGGAGAGACCCAGTACTTC. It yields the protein CASSLSPPGLAGETQYF.

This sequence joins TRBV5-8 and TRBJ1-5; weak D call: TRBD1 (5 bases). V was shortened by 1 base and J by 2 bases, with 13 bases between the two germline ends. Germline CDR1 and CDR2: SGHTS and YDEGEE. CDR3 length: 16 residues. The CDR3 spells CASSLSRAEGNQPQHF. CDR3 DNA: TGTGCCAGCAGCTTGAGCAGGGCAGAGGGCAATCAGCCCCAGCATTTT.

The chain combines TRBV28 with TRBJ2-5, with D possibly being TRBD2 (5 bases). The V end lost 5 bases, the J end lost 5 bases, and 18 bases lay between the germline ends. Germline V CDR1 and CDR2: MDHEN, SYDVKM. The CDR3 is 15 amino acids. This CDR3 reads CASSIRGSQWETQYF. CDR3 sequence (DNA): TGTGCCAGCAGTATTCGGGGATCACAGTGGGAGACCCAGTACTTC.

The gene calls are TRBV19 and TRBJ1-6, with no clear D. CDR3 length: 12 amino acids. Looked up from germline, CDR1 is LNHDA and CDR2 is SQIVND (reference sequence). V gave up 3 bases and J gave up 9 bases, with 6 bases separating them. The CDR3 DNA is TGTGCCAGTAGTATGGGAGTTTCACCCCTCCACTTT. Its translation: CASSMGVSPLHF.

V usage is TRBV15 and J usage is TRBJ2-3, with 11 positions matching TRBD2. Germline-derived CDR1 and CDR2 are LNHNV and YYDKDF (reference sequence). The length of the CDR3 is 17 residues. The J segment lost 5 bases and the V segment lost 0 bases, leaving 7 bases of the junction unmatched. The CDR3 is CATSRDPLAGGVDTQYF. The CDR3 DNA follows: TGTGCCACCAGCAGAGACCCTCTAGCGGGGGGTGTAGATACGCAGTATTTT.

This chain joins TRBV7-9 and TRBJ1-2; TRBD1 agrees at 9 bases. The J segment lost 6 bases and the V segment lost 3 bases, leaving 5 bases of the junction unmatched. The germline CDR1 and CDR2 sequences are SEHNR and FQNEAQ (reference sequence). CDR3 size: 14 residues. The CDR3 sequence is CASSLTGGGDGYTF. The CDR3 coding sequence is TGTGCCAGCAGCTTGACAGGGGGAGGCGATGGCTACACCTTC.

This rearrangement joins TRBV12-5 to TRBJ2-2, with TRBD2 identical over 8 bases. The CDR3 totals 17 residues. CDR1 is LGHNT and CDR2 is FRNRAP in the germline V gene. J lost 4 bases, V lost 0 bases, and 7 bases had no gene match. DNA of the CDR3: TGTGCTAGTGGTTTGGTAATTGCGGGAGGTTTCACCGGGGAGCTGTTTTTT. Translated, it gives CASGLVIAGGFTGELFF. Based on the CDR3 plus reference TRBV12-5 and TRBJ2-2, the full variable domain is DARVTQTPRHKVTEMGQEVTMRCQPILGHNTVFWYRQTMMQGLELLAYFRNRAPLDDSGMPKDRFSAEMPDATLATLKIQPSEPRDSAVYFCASGLVIAGGFTGELFFGEGSRLTVL.

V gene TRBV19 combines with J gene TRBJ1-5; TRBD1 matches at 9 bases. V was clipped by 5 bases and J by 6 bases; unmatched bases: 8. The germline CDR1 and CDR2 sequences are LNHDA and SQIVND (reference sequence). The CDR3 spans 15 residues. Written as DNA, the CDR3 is TGTGCCAGTAGTCCCCGGGACAGGGTTTCTCAGCCCCAGCATTTT. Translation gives CASSPRDRVSQPQHF.

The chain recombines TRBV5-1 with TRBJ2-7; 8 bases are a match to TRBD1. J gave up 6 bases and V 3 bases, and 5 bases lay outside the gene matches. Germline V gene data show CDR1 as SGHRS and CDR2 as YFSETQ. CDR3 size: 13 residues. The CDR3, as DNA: TGCGCCAGCAGCTACACAACAGGGGGCGAGCAGTACTTC. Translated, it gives CASSYTTGGEQYF. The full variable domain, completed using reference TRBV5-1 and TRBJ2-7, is KAGVTQTPRYLIKTRGQQVTLSCSPISGHRSVSWYQQTPGQGLQFLFEYFSETQRNKGNFPGRFSGRQFSNSRSEMNVSTLELGDSALYLCASSYTTGGEQYFGPGTRLTVT.

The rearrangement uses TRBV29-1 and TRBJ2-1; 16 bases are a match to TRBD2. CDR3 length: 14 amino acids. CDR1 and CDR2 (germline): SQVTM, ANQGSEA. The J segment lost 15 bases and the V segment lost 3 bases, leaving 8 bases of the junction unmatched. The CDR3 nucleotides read TGCAGCGTTGAGGAGGGACTAGCGGGGGGGCCGAGGTTCTTC. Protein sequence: CSVEEGLAGGPRFF.

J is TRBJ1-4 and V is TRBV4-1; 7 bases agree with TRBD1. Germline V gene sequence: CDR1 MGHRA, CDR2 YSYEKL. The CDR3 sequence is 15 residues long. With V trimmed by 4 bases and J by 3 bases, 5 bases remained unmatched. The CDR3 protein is CASSLGTAANEKLFF. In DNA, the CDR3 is TGCGCCAGCAGCCTTGGGACAGCCGCTAATGAAAAACTGTTTTTT.

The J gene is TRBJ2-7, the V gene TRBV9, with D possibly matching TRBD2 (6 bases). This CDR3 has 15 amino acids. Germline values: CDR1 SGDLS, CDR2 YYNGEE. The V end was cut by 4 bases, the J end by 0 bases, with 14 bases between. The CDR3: CASSSGGDSSYEQYF. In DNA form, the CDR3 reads TGTGCCAGCAGCTCAGGAGGGGACTCCTCCTACGAGCAGTACTTC.

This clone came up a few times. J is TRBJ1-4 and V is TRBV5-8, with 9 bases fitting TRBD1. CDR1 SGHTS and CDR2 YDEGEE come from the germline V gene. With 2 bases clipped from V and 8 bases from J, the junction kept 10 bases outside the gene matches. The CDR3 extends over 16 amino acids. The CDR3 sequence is CASSFRGTGFGEKLFF. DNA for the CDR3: TGTGCCAGCAGCTTCCGAGGGACAGGGTTTGGAGAAAAACTGTTTTTT. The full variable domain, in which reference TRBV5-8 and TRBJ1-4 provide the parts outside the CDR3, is EAGVTQSPTHLIKTRGQQATLRCSPISGHTSVYWYQQALGLGLQFLLWYDEGEERNRGNFPPRFSGRQFPNYSSELNVNALELEDSALYLCASSFRGTGFGEKLFFGSGTQLSVL.

This CDR3 reads CASSWIAGGVVELFF. Written as DNA, the CDR3 is TGTGCCAGCAGCTGGATAGCGGGAGGGGTGGTGGAGCTGTTTTTT. The V and J genes are TRBV7-2 and TRBJ2-2, with 11 positions matching TRBD2. The CDR3 sequence is 15 residues long. Germline trimming cut 4 bases from V and 10 bases from J; bases unmatched to any gene: 8. The germline CDR1 and CDR2 sequences are SGHTA and FQGNSA.

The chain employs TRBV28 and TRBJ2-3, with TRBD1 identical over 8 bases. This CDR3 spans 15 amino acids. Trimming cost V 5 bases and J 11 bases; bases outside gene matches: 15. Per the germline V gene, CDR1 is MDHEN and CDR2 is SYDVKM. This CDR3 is CASSPRQGPLGGQYF. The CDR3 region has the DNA TGTGCCAGCAGTCCTCGACAGGGGCCCCTTGGTGGGCAGTATTTT.

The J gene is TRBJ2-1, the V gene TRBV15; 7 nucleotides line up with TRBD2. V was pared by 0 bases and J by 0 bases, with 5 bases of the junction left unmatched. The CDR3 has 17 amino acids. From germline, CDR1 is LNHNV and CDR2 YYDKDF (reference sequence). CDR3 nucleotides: TGTGCCACCAGCAGAGATCTGGCGGGGGTCTCCTACAATGAGCAGTTCTTC. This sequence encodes CATSRDLAGVSYNEQFF. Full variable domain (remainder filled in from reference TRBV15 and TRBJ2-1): DAMVIQNPRYQVTQFGKPVTLSCSQTLNHNVMYWYQQKSSQAPKLLFHYYDKDFNNEADTPDNFQSRRPNTSFCFLDIRSPGLGDTAMYLCATSRDLAGVSYNEQFFGPGTRLTVL.

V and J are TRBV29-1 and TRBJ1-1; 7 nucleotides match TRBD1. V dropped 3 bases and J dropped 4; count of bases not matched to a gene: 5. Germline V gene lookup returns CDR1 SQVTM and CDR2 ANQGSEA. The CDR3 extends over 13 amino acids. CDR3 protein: CSVEGQQSTEAFF. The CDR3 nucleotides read TGCAGCGTTGAGGGACAGCAAAGCACTGAAGCTTTCTTT.

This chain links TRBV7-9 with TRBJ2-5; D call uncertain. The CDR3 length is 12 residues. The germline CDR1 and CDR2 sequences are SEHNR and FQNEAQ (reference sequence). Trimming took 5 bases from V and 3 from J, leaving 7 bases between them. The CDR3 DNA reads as TGTGCCAGCAGCAGCCCCGAAGAGACCCAGTACTTC. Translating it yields CASSSPEETQYF.

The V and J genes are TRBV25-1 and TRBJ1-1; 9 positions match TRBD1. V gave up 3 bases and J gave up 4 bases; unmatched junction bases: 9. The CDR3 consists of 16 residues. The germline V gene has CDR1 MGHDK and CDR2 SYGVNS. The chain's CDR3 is CASSDSPGQGSTEAFF. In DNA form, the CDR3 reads TGTGCCAGCAGTGATTCTCCGGGACAGGGATCCACTGAAGCTTTCTTT.

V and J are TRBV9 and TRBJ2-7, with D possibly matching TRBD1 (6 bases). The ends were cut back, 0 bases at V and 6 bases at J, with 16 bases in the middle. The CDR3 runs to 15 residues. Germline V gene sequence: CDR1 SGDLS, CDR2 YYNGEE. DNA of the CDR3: TGTGCCAGCAGCGTAGGAGGATCAGGGGTGATCGAGCAGTACTTC. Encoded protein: CASSVGGSGVIEQYF.

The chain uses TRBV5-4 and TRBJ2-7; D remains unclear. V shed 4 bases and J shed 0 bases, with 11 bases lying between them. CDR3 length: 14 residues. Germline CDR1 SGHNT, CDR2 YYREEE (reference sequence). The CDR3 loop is CASSGPASSYEQYF. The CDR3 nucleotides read TGTGCCAGCAGCGGCCCAGCGAGCTCCTACGAGCAGTACTTC.

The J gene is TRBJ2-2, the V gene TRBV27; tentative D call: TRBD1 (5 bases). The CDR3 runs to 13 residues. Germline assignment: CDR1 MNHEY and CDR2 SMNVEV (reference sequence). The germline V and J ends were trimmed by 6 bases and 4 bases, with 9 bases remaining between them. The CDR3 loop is CASSYRITGELFF. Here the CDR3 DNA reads TGTGCCAGCAGCTACAGGATCACCGGGGAGCTGTTTTTT.

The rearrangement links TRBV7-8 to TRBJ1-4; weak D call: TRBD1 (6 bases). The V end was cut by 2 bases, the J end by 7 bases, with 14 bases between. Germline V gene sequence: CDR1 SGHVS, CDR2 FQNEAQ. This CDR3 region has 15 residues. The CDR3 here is CASSLSAGAGEKLFF. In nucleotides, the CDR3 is TGTGCCAGCAGCTTAAGTGCAGGGGCTGGTGAAAAACTGTTTTTT.

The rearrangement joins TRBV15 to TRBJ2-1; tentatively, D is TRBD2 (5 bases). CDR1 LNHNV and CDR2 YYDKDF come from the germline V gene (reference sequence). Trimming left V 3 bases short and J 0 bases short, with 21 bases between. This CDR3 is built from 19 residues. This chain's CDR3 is CATSSRPPKAGSSYNEQFF. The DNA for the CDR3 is TGTGCCACCAGCAGCAGACCCCCTAAGGCGGGTTCCTCCTACAATGAGCAGTTCTTC.

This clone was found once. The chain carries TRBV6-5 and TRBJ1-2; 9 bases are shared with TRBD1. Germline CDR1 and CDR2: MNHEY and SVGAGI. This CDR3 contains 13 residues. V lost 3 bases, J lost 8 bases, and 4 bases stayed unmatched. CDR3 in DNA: TGTGCCAGCAGTTATACAGGGGGCAACGGCTACACCTTC. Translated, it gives CASSYTGGNGYTF.

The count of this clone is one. CDR3 DNA sequence: TGCGCCCGAGACAGAGGCTCCTACGAGCAGTACTTC. It encodes CARDRGSYEQYF. The V gene is TRBV23-1, the J gene TRBJ2-7, with a tentative D call TRBD1 (5 bases). TRBV23-1 falls under the ORF class, with uncertain function. V lost 11 bases, J lost 0 bases, and 11 bases lay in between. The CDR3 has 12 amino acids.

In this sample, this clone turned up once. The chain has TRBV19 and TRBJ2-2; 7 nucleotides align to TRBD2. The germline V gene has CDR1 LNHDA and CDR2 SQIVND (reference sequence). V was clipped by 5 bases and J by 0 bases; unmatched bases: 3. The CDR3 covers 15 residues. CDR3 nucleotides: TGTGCCAGTAGTGGGGGAGGGGCGAACACCGGGGAGCTGTTTTTT. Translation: CASSGGGANTGELFF.

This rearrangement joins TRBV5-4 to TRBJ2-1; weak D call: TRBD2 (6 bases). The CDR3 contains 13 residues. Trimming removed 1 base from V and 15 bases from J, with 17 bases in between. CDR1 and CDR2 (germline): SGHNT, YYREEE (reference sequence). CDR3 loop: CASSLPSVGRGFF. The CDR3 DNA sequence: TGTGCCAGCAGCTTGCCTAGCGTCGGTAGGGGGTTCTTC.